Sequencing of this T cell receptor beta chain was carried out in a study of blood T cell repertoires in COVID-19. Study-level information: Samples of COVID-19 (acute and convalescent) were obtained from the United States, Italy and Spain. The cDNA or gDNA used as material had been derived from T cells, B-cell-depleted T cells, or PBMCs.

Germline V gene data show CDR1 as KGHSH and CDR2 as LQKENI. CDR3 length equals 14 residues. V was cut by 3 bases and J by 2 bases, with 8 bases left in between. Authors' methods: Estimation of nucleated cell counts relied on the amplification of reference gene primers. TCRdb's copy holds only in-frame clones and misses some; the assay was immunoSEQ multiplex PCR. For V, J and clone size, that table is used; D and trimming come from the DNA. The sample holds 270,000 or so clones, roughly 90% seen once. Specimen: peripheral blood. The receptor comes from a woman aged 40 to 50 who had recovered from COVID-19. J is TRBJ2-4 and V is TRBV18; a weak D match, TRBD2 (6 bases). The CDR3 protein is CASSPAGPKNIQYF. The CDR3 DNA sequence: TGTGCCAGCTCACCGGCGGGGCCCAAAAACATTCAGTACTTC.